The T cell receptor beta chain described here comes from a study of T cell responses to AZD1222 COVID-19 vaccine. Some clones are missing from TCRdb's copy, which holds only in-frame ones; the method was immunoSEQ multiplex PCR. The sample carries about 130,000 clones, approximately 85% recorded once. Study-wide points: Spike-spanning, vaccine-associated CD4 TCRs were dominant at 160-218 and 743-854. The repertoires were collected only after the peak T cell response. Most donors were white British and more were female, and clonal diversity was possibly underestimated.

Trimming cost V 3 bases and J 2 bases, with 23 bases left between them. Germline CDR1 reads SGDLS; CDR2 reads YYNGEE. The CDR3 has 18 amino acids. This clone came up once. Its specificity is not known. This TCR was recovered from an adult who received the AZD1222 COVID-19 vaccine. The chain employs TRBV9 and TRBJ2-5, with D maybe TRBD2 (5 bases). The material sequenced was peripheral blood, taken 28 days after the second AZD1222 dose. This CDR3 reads CASSAAHSSPPPQETQYF. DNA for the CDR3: TGTGCCAGCAGCGCGGCCCATTCTAGCCCACCTCCTCAAGAGACCCAGTACTTC. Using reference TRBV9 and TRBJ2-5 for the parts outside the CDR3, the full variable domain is DSGVTQTPKHLITATGQRVTLRCSPRSGDLSVYWYQQSLDQGLQFLIQYYNGEERAKGNILERFSAQQFPDLHSELNLSSLELGDSALYFCASSAAHSSPPPQETQYFGPGTRLLVL.